This T cell receptor (beta chain) was retrieved from a study of blood T cell repertoires in COVID-19. Study-level information: Samples taken during acute and convalescent COVID-19 were collected in the United States, Italy and Spain. PBMCs, B-cell-depleted T cells, or T cells provided the cDNA or gDNA that made up the material.

The authors' processing: Amplifying reference gene primers gave estimates of nucleated cell counts. This table comes from immunoSEQ multiplex PCR, and its TCRdb copy is limited to in-frame clones, with some not included. The V and J calls and clone size are taken from that table; D and trimming were inferred from the DNA. The sample records about 270,000 clones, 83% being singletons. The germline gives CDR1 GTSNPN, CDR2 SVGIG (reference sequence). The V end was cut by 0 bases, the J end by 2 bases, with 5 bases between. This CDR3 is 13 amino acids long. The V gene is TRBV30, the J gene TRBJ1-3; tentatively, D is TRBD1 (5 bases). The TCR originated in a woman aged 45-60 years who had recovered from COVID-19. The sequenced sample was peripheral blood. The CDR3 region has the DNA TGTGCCTGGAGTGTGGGGCCTGGAAACACCATATATTTT. Translation gives CAWSVGPGNTIYF.